Following are 28 T cell receptor beta chains from one sample sequenced in a study of T cell responses to AZD1222 COVID-19 vaccine. Some clones are missing from TCRdb's copy, which holds only in-frame ones; the method was immunoSEQ multiplex PCR. The table has about 200,000 clones, about 94% seen once. The starting material was peripheral blood, obtained 28 days after the second dose of the MenACWY control vaccine. These receptors all stem from an adult who received the MenACWY meningococcal vaccine as a control.

This clone is a singleton in its sample. The rearrangement joins TRBV29-1 to TRBJ2-2, with D possibly matching TRBD1 (5 bases). CDR1 is SQVTM and CDR2 is ANQGSEA in the germline V gene. The CDR3 covers 11 residues. With 7 bases removed from V and 4 bases from J, the gap between germline ends came to 7 bases. CDR3 DNA sequence: TGCAGCGCTGACAGCACCGGGGAGCTGTTTTTT. It encodes CSADSTGELFF.

V gene TRBV6-5 combines with J gene TRBJ2-3; unclear D gene. CDR1 MNHEY and CDR2 SVGAGI come from the germline V gene. The ends were cut back, 0 bases at V and 0 bases at J, with 10 bases in the middle. There are 16 residues in the CDR3. The CDR3 loop reads CASSYSFRVSTDTQYF. The CDR3, as DNA: TGTGCCAGCAGTTACTCTTTCCGTGTCAGCACAGATACGCAGTATTTT.

The V gene is TRBV7-9, the J gene TRBJ1-1; possibly TRBD1 for D (6 bases). The CDR3 runs 13 residues. Germline V lookup: CDR1 SEHNR, CDR2 FQNEAQ (reference sequence). V lost 4 bases and J 3 bases, leaving 9 bases between the germline ends. CDR3: CASSSTGYTEAFF. The DNA for the CDR3 is TGTGCCAGCAGCTCTACAGGGTACACTGAAGCTTTCTTT.

This clone was recorded a few times. The chain combines TRBV5-1 with TRBJ1-2; D is ambiguous. There are 15 residues in the CDR3. Per germline, CDR1 SGHRS and CDR2 YFSETQ. Trimming took off 0 bases at V and 2 bases at J, with 11 bases between the two ends. DNA for the CDR3: TGCGCCAGCAGCTTGGCCGGCGGGTTGAACTATGGCTACACCTTC. Its protein product is CASSLAGGLNYGYTF.

The V gene is TRBV3-1 (or the pseudogene TRBV3-2), the J gene TRBJ2-1, with 9 bases that match TRBD2. Germline V CDR1 and CDR2: LGHDT, YNNKEL (reference sequence). The CDR3 loop spans 19 amino acids. The J segment lost 4 bases and the V segment lost 4 bases, leaving 17 bases of the junction unmatched. The chain's CDR3 is CASSLFRAVAGVTYNEQFF. DNA for the CDR3: TGTGCCAGCAGCCTCTTCCGGGCGGTAGCGGGGGTTACATACAATGAGCAGTTCTTC.

This chain links TRBV9 with TRBJ2-1; 8 nucleotides align to TRBD2. The ends lost 0 bases at V and 3 bases at J; junction bases unmatched: 5. Germline CDR1 SGDLS, CDR2 YYNGEE. CDR3 length equals 16 residues. CDR3 DNA sequence: TGTGCCAGCAGCGTAGAGGCTAGCGGGTACTACAATGAGCAGTTCTTC. Amino acid sequence: CASSVEASGYYNEQFF.

The chain recombines TRBV4-1 with TRBJ1-5; no definite D call. In germline, CDR1 is MGHRA, CDR2 YSYEKL. The CDR3 loop spans 13 amino acids. The ends were cut back, 1 base at V and 6 bases at J, with 7 bases in the middle. The CDR3 DNA is TGCGCCAGCAGCCAAGTTTTTGGTCAGCCCCAGCATTTT. Its translation: CASSQVFGQPQHF.

The chain joins TRBV27 to TRBJ2-5, with D possibly matching TRBD1 (6 bases). Germline V gene lookup returns CDR1 MNHEY and CDR2 SMNVEV (reference sequence). V was cut by 2 bases and J by 4 bases, with 17 bases left in between. This CDR3 contains 16 residues. CDR3 sequence reads: CASSLNRQGWRETQYF. The CDR3 DNA is TGTGCCAGCAGTTTAAATCGGCAGGGGTGGCGAGAGACCCAGTACTTC.

This chain uses TRBV19 with TRBJ1-2; no clear D gene. CDR3 length: 15 residues. Germline CDR1 is LNHDA and CDR2 is SQIVND (reference sequence). Deletions cut 5 bases from V and 0 bases from J, with 13 bases between. CDR3 protein: CASSLLGRANYGYTF. CDR3 DNA sequence: TGTGCCAGTAGTCTACTCGGGAGGGCTAACTATGGCTACACCTTC.

This clone was counted once. V is TRBV9 and J is TRBJ2-3; 10 bases line up with TRBD2. This CDR3 region has 15 residues. V shed 4 bases, J shed 12 bases, and the junction held 14 bases outside the gene matches. Germline values: CDR1 SGDLS, CDR2 YYNGEE. The CDR3 sequence is CASSQLERGGPTQYF. The CDR3 DNA sequence: TGTGCCAGCAGCCAACTCGAGCGGGGGGGCCCCACCCAGTATTTT.

The chain couples TRBV18 to TRBJ2-5; 11 bases map to TRBD2. Germline loops: CDR1 KGHSH, CDR2 LQKENI. The CDR3 runs 16 residues. The junction had 6 bases not matched to a gene; V was cut back by 2 bases and J by 4 bases. The CDR3 loop reads CASSPVAGGPGETQYF. In DNA form, the CDR3 reads TGTGCCAGCTCACCAGTAGCGGGGGGGCCTGGAGAGACCCAGTACTTC.

This chain links TRBV30 with TRBJ1-2; D perhaps matches TRBD1 (5 bases). This CDR3 has 14 residues. V lost 1 base, J lost 4 bases, and 13 bases lay in between. The germline V gene encodes CDR1 GTSNPN and CDR2 SVGIG (reference sequence). DNA for the CDR3: TGTGCCTGGAGTGCCGGGACGGTGAGCTATGGCTACACCTTC. This codes for CAWSAGTVSYGYTF.

This rearrangement joins TRBV5-1 to TRBJ2-1; 7 positions agree with TRBD2. Per germline, CDR1 SGHRS and CDR2 YFSETQ. The CDR3 contains 15 residues. V lost 4 bases and J lost 3; bases outside the gene matches: 7. CDR3 bases: TGCGCCAGCAGCCGGGTGCCGGGGGGCTACAATGAGCAGTTCTTC. Translated: CASSRVPGGYNEQFF.

This clone occurred a few times. In DNA form, the CDR3 reads TGTGCCTGGAGGGTCCCAGGGGGCGCTTTCTTGAATGAGCAGTTCTTC. Translating gives CAWRVPGGAFLNEQFF. V usage is TRBV30 and J usage is TRBJ2-1; 8 bases fit TRBD1. CDR1 is GTSNPN, CDR2 SVGIG, per germline (reference sequence). This CDR3 has 16 residues. The J segment lost 7 bases and the V segment lost 3 bases, leaving 14 bases of the junction unmatched.

This clone was recorded a few times. The chain is built from TRBV28 and TRBJ2-2; D unclear. Germline V CDR1 and CDR2: MDHEN, SYDVKM. The CDR3 sequence is 14 residues long. The V end lost 2 bases, the J end lost 4 bases, and 8 bases lay between the germline ends. This CDR3 reads CASSLVGLTGELFF. Written as DNA, the CDR3 is TGTGCCAGCAGTTTAGTGGGCCTCACCGGGGAGCTGTTTTTT.

The J gene is TRBJ2-5, the V gene TRBV9, with 10 bases matching TRBD2. CDR1 is SGDLS, CDR2 YYNGEE, per germline. There are 15 residues in the CDR3. After removal of 1 base from V and 5 bases from J, the junction contained 5 bases not matched to a gene. CDR3 in amino acids: CASSVSGGAGETQYF. CDR3 sequence (DNA): TGTGCCAGCAGCGTAAGCGGGGGGGCCGGGGAGACCCAGTACTTC. Combining the CDR3 with reference TRBV9 and TRBJ2-5 gives the whole variable domain DSGVTQTPKHLITATGQRVTLRCSPRSGDLSVYWYQQSLDQGLQFLIQYYNGEERAKGNILERFSAQQFPDLHSELNLSSLELGDSALYFCASSVSGGAGETQYFGPGTRLLVL.

J is TRBJ2-7 and V is TRBV11-1; 9 nucleotides line up with TRBD1. V shed 5 bases, J shed 3 bases, and the junction held 8 bases outside the gene matches. The CDR3 runs to 15 residues. CDR1 is SGHAT, CDR2 FQDESV, per germline (reference sequence). The CDR3 is CASSVGQGIFYEQYF. The CDR3 nucleotides are TGTGCCAGCAGCGTAGGACAGGGGATTTTCTACGAGCAGTACTTC.

This clone was seen a handful of times. The V and J genes are TRBV5-1 and TRBJ2-7, with a possible D match to TRBD1 (5 bases). V gave up 0 bases and J gave up 1 base, with 8 bases separating them. There are 14 residues in the CDR3. The germline V gene has CDR1 SGHRS and CDR2 YFSETQ. The CDR3 spells CASSLGGASYEQYF. CDR3 nucleotide sequence: TGCGCCAGCAGCTTGGGTGGGGCTTCCTACGAGCAGTACTTC.

V and J are TRBV24-1 and TRBJ2-1; 9 bases map to TRBD2. Germline V lookup: CDR1 KGHDR, CDR2 SFDVKD. The trim removed 2 bases at V and 1 base at J, leaving 5 bases unmatched. The CDR3 is 17 residues long. CDR3 amino acids: CATSDSSTSGSYNEQFF. Written as DNA, the CDR3 is TGTGCCACCAGTGATTCTTCGACTAGCGGATCCTACAATGAGCAGTTCTTC.

This chain joins TRBV27 and TRBJ1-1; D unresolved. The CDR3 runs 13 residues. V was trimmed by 6 bases and J by 6 bases, leaving 14 bases between them. Germline CDR1 MNHEY, CDR2 SMNVEV (reference sequence). The CDR3 sequence is CASSRPAGPEAFF. CDR3 nucleotide sequence: TGTGCCAGCAGCCGCCCCGCCGGCCCTGAAGCTTTCTTT.

The genes are TRBV3-1 (or the pseudogene TRBV3-2) and TRBJ2-3; TRBD1 aligns across 9 bases. The CDR3 has 16 residues. The V gene's germline CDR1 is LGHDT and CDR2 YNNKEL (reference sequence). The J segment lost 1 base and the V segment lost 1 base, leaving 3 bases of the junction unmatched. The CDR3: CASSQVQGAGTDTQYF. DNA for the CDR3: TGTGCCAGCAGCCAAGTACAGGGGGCAGGCACAGATACGCAGTATTTT.

This chain uses TRBV7-9 with TRBJ1-4; a weak D match, TRBD1 (5 bases). The V and J ends lost 5 bases and 4 bases respectively, with 11 bases between them. Germline CDR1 is SEHNR and CDR2 is FQNEAQ (reference sequence). This CDR3 is 14 amino acids long. CDR3: CASSSGTDNEKLFF. The CDR3 coding sequence is TGTGCCAGCAGCAGCGGGACCGATAATGAAAAACTGTTTTTT.

V usage is TRBV4-2 and J usage is TRBJ1-2; 8 positions match TRBD1. Germline CDR1 and CDR2: LGHNA and YNFKEQ. Trimming took 4 bases from V and 1 from J; bases not matched to a gene: 8. The CDR3 contains 16 residues. CDR3 sequence reads: CASSRDPTGGNYGYTF. CDR3 bases: TGTGCCAGCAGCCGAGACCCCACAGGGGGTAACTATGGCTACACCTTC.

The CDR3 DNA reads as TGTGCCAGCAGCCTCCGGACCGGAGGGAGCACAGATACGCAGTATTTT. Amino acids: CASSLRTGGSTDTQYF. V is TRBV7-8 and J is TRBJ2-3, with D possibly TRBD2 on 6 matching bases. CDR1 is SGHVS, CDR2 FQNEAQ, per germline. Trimming removed 5 bases from V and 0 bases from J, with 15 bases in between. This CDR3 spans 16 amino acids.

This clone was seen once. The gene calls are TRBV5-6 and TRBJ1-2; D may be TRBD1 (5 bases). CDR3 size: 16 residues. CDR1 is SGHDT and CDR2 is YYEEEE in the germline V gene. Trimming stripped 5 bases from V and 4 bases from J, with 21 bases between. CDR3 nucleotides: TGTGCCAGCAGTCGTCCCGGGACCGGGTTTGGCTATGGCTACACCTTC. Translating gives CASSRPGTGFGYGYTF.

CDR3 in amino acids: CASSLEWGNTEAFF. As DNA, the CDR3 is TGCGCCAGCAGCTTGGAGTGGGGTAACACTGAAGCTTTCTTT. This chain uses TRBV5-1 with TRBJ1-1; D unresolved. Trimming shortened V by 0 bases and J by 2 bases, and 8 bases separated the two germline ends. The CDR3 loop spans 14 amino acids. Germline V CDR1 and CDR2: SGHRS, YFSETQ.

The gene calls are TRBV11-2 and TRBJ2-7; 8 nucleotides line up with TRBD1. The CDR3 has 14 residues. J lost 4 bases, V lost 3 bases, and 5 bases had no gene match. Germline loops: CDR1 SGHAT, CDR2 FQNNGV. The CDR3 here is CASSFGQGGYEQYF. In nucleotides, the CDR3 is TGTGCCAGCAGCTTTGGACAGGGTGGTTACGAGCAGTACTTC.

J is TRBJ1-3 and V is TRBV28, with 8 bases matching TRBD1. Losses at the gene ends were 3 bases for V and 0 bases for J; bases not matched to a gene: 7. CDR3 length equals 17 residues. Germline values: CDR1 MDHEN, CDR2 SYDVKM. The CDR3 nucleotides read TGTGCCAGCAGTTTGCTTAGTACAGGGGGCTCTGGAAACACCATATATTTT. It encodes CASSLLSTGGSGNTIYF.